The 17 T cell receptor beta chains below all came from one sample that was sequenced in a study of Ad26.COV2.S vaccination and SARS-CoV-2 variants. Regarding treatment: some 19 received Ad26.COV2.S at low or high dose, single or two shots; roughly 5 received placebo; per-sample allocation not given. Sample collection was performed on day 63 after the first vaccine or placebo injection. Measured with immunoSEQ multiplex PCR; TCRdb has only the in-frame clones, and not every one. The repertoire consists of 300,000 to 400,000 clones, with 70% to 90% occurring once and the leading ten covering 3% to 4%. The input for sequencing was peripheral blood, taken in a trial of Ad26.COV2.S vaccine versus placebo. The receptors were gathered from a person aged 18-65 years who received the Ad26.COV2.S COVID-19 vaccine or a placebo.

This clone is a singleton in its sample. The chain uses TRBV6-4 and TRBJ1-1; 9 bases map to TRBD1. V was pared by 6 bases and J by 4 bases, with 6 bases of the junction left unmatched. This CDR3 is built from 14 residues. Germline V gene sequence: CDR1 MRHNA, CDR2 SNTAGT. The CDR3 region is CASRETGGSTEAFF. DNA for the CDR3: TGTGCCAGCAGAGAGACAGGGGGTAGCACTGAAGCTTTCTTT.

The chain uses TRBV30 and TRBJ2-7; D unclear. This CDR3 contains 11 residues. V lost 5 bases and J 4 bases, leaving 9 bases between the germline ends. CDR1 and CDR2 from the germline V gene are GTSNPN and SVGIG (reference sequence). Written as DNA, the CDR3 is TGTGCCTGGGGATACGAATACGAGCAGTACTTC. This codes for CAWGYEYEQYF.

This chain uses TRBV19 with TRBJ1-2, with 7 bases identical to TRBD1. The V gene end was trimmed by 4 bases and the J gene end by 6 bases; junction bases not matched to a gene: 11. Germline CDR1 and CDR2: LNHDA and SQIVND (reference sequence). This CDR3 has 15 residues. The DNA of the CDR3 is TGTGCCAGTAGTACGCAGGACAGGCAAGTTCATGGCTACACCTTC. Translation: CASSTQDRQVHGYTF.

As for this clone: Other DNA sequences from this sample encode an identical CDR3 as well. The chain recombines TRBV27 with TRBJ1-6; D remains ambiguous. Germline CDR1 MNHEY, CDR2 SMNVEV (reference sequence). V shed 9 bases and J shed 6 bases, with 12 bases lying between them. The CDR3 totals 13 residues. CDR3 residues: CASSWEGNSPLHF. The CDR3 coding sequence is TGTGCCAGTTCCTGGGAGGGTAATTCACCCCTCCACTTT.

Written as DNA, the CDR3 is TGTGCCAGCACCATCTCCCCTTGGAATGAGCAGTTCTTC. This codes for CASTISPWNEQFF. The chain uses TRBV6-6 and TRBJ2-1; no clear D. Germline V lookup: CDR1 MNHNY, CDR2 SVGAGI (reference sequence). CDR3 size: 13 residues. The V and J ends lost 7 bases and 7 bases respectively, with 14 bases between them.

V gene TRBV3-1 (or the pseudogene TRBV3-2) combines with J gene TRBJ2-7; D uncertain. Germline V gene lookup returns CDR1 LGHDT and CDR2 YNNKEL (reference sequence). The CDR3 covers 14 residues. With 1 base removed from V and 0 bases from J, the gap between germline ends came to 7 bases. In DNA, the CDR3 is TGTGCCAGCAGCCAAGGGACGGTCTCCTACGAGCAGTACTTC. Amino acid sequence: CASSQGTVSYEQYF.

A few counts support this clone. CDR3 bases: TGTGCCAGCAGTTACAAGACTGGAGAGGGTGGCGCCTATGGCTACACCTTC. It specifies CASSYKTGEGGAYGYTF. V and J are TRBV6-2 or TRBV6-3 and TRBJ1-2, with no clear D. Trimming took off 2 bases at V and 4 bases at J, with 20 bases between the two ends. CDR1 is MNHEY and CDR2 is SVGEGT in the germline V gene. CDR3 length: 17 residues.

The gene calls are TRBV4-1 and TRBJ2-1, with 12 positions matching TRBD2. This CDR3 spans 16 amino acids. CDR1 MGHRA and CDR2 YSYEKL come from the germline V gene. V lost 4 bases and J lost 15; bases outside the gene matches: 16. The CDR3 reads CASSRDRGLTSGRTFF. The CDR3 DNA is TGCGCCAGCAGCCGCGACAGGGGCTTGACTAGCGGGAGAACGTTCTTC.

This chain joins TRBV2 and TRBJ1-4, with 12 nucleotides matching TRBD1. The CDR3 runs to 15 residues. Trimming removed 4 bases from V and 7 bases from J; junction bases left unmatched: 4. In germline, CDR1 is SNHLY, CDR2 FYNNEI. CDR3 sequence (DNA): TGTGCCAGCAGTGTGGGGACAGGGGGCAGTGAAAAACTGTTTTTT. Translation: CASSVGTGGSEKLFF.

This clone has a single count. This sequence joins TRBV5-1 and TRBJ2-4; 7 nucleotides line up with TRBD1. Unmatched junction bases numbered 7, after V lost 4 bases and J lost 0 bases. The CDR3 runs to 16 residues. Germline V CDR1 and CDR2: SGHRS, YFSETQ. The CDR3, as DNA: TGCGCCAGCAGCACGGGACAGAGTCTAGCCAAAAACATTCAGTACTTC. Amino acid sequence: CASSTGQSLAKNIQYF.

The rearrangement links TRBV25-1 to TRBJ1-2; TRBD1 is a possible D gene (5 bases). The CDR3 is made up of 14 amino acids. CDR1 is MGHDK and CDR2 is SYGVNS in the germline V gene. V dropped 5 bases and J dropped 2 bases, with 12 bases sitting between them. CDR3 sequence (DNA): TGTGCCAGCAGTTCCTGGGCAGGGAACTATGGCTACACCTTC. Protein: CASSSWAGNYGYTF.

This chain uses TRBV7-9 with TRBJ1-4; D is possibly TRBD1 (5 bases). The length of the CDR3 is 14 residues. Trimming shortened V by 7 bases and J by 6 bases, and 15 bases separated the two germline ends. Germline values: CDR1 SEHNR, CDR2 FQNEAQ (reference sequence). For the CDR3, the DNA is TGTGCCAGCACAGCAGGGAGGTTTGATGAAAAACTGTTTTTT. This translates into CASTAGRFDEKLFF.

The rearrangement joins TRBV5-4 to TRBJ2-7; TRBD2 matches at 12 bases. The CDR3 runs to 15 residues. With 3 bases clipped from V and 6 bases from J, the junction kept 7 bases outside the gene matches. The V gene's germline CDR1 is SGHNT and CDR2 YYREEE (reference sequence). CDR3 nucleotide sequence: TGTGCCAGCAGCTGGGAACTAGCGGGAGGCGGCGAGCAGTACTTC. It codes for CASSWELAGGGEQYF.

This chain connects TRBV5-1 to TRBJ2-7, with 12 positions matching TRBD1. In germline, CDR1 is SGHRS, CDR2 YFSETQ. This CDR3 has 17 amino acids. The V gene end was trimmed by 4 bases and the J gene end by 5 bases; junction bases not matched to a gene: 13. CDR3 region: CASSRGQGAMGGDEQYF. The CDR3 region has the DNA TGCGCCAGCAGCAGGGGACAGGGGGCAATGGGTGGGGACGAGCAGTACTTC.

This sequence joins TRBV19 and TRBJ1-1; D is uncertain. CDR1 is LNHDA, CDR2 SQIVND, per germline (reference sequence). This CDR3 comprises 12 residues. The V end was cut by 5 bases, the J end by 3 bases, with 7 bases between. Here the CDR3 reads CASSLWDTEAFF. The CDR3 DNA reads as TGTGCCAGTAGTCTGTGGGACACTGAAGCTTTCTTT.

The chain couples TRBV5-4 to TRBJ2-3; tentatively, D is TRBD2 (6 bases). V was cut by 2 bases and J by 1 base, with 11 bases left in between. The CDR3 length is 15 residues. Germline values: CDR1 SGHNT, CDR2 YYREEE (reference sequence). CDR3 loop: CASSFLPGGTDTQYF. In nucleotides, the CDR3 is TGTGCCAGCAGCTTTCTTCCGGGGGGCACAGATACGCAGTATTTT.

The chain joins TRBV19 to TRBJ2-1; D not certain. Trimming stripped 8 bases from V and 7 bases from J, with 15 bases between. Germline V gene lookup returns CDR1 LNHDA and CDR2 SQIVND (reference sequence). The CDR3 covers 13 residues. The DNA of the CDR3 is TGTGCCAGTTCCCGGGCCAACCCAAATGAGCAGTTCTTC. It yields the protein CASSRANPNEQFF. The complete variable domain, with remaining parts taken from reference TRBV19 and TRBJ2-1, reads DGGITQSPKYLFRKEGQNVTLSCEQNLNHDAMYWYRQDPGQGLRLIYYSQIVNDFQKGDIAEGYSVSREKKESFPLTVTSAQKNPTAFYLCASSRANPNEQFFGPGTRLTVL.